This TCR beta chain was retrieved from a study of cytomegalovirus exposure and HLA in healthy donors. As for this clone: Antigen: not known.

Findings of the study overall: The study labeled 180 or so TCR beta chains cytomegalovirus-associated. Most observed TCR sequences were rare, whereas some public TCRs were detected in many donors. There were a few CMV-associated chains whose specificity for CMV antigens was confirmed in vitro. Later, an analysis found that TCR clusters from the first cohort tended to co-occur in the 130 or so validation repertoires.

Method: immunoSEQ multiplex PCR; TCRdb's copy keeps in-frame clones and lacks some. The repertoire holds some 61,000 clones, with around 97% as singletons. The CDR3 totals 13 residues. The ends were cut back, 1 base at V and 8 bases at J, with 9 bases in the middle. Per germline, CDR1 LGHNA and CDR2 YNFKEQ. This TCR derives from a woman in her late teens or twenties in good health and CMV-seropositive. Sequencing was performed on PBMCs. V gene TRBV4-2 combines with J gene TRBJ2-1, with no clear D. The CDR3: CASSQAFPDEQFF. DNA for the CDR3: TGTGCCAGCAGCCAAGCCTTCCCTGATGAGCAGTTCTTC.